Below are 5 T cell receptor beta chains sequenced from a single sample in a study of glioma-infiltrating T cells after dendritic cell vaccination. The assay was immunoSEQ multiplex PCR, and TCRdb's table has in-frame clones only and misses some. The sample consists of about 90,000 clones, 70% to 90% of them appearing once. Sequenced here: blood, sampled before dendritic cell vaccination. All receptors come from a human donor with glioblastoma.

This clone has only one observation. This chain connects TRBV6-6 to TRBJ1-1, with D unresolved. Trimming shortened V by 0 bases and J by 1 base, and 9 bases separated the two germline ends. Germline V gene data show CDR1 as MNHNY and CDR2 as SVGAGI (reference sequence). This CDR3 is 15 amino acids long. This CDR3 reads CASSYSSVKNTEAFF. The CDR3 DNA sequence: TGTGCCAGCAGTTACTCGTCAGTCAAGAACACTGAAGCTTTCTTT.

This sequence joins TRBV27 and TRBJ1-5; 7 bases map to TRBD1. The CDR3 contains 17 residues. The ends lost 7 bases at V and 9 bases at J; junction bases unmatched: 21. The germline gives CDR1 MNHEY, CDR2 SMNVEV (reference sequence). The CDR3 region is CASTTSGQLRFGTPQHF. CDR3 nucleotide sequence: TGTGCCAGCACTACTTCGGGACAGCTACGTTTTGGGACGCCCCAGCATTTT.

J is TRBJ2-7 and V is TRBV10-2; 13 bases map to TRBD2. This CDR3 is built from 15 residues. The ends lost 7 bases at V and 2 bases at J; junction bases unmatched: 5. The V gene's germline CDR1 is WSHSY and CDR2 SAAADI. The CDR3 sequence: CASTDGTSGAYEQYF. In nucleotides, the CDR3 is TGCGCCAGCACGGACGGGACTAGCGGGGCCTACGAGCAGTACTTC.

The chain joins TRBV5-4 to TRBJ1-6; TRBD1 aligns across 10 bases. V was pared by 5 bases and J by 14 bases, with 10 bases of the junction left unmatched. CDR3 size: 14 residues. Germline CDR1 and CDR2: SGHNT and YYREEE (reference sequence). CDR3 region: CASSDFPGTGALHF. DNA for the CDR3: TGTGCCAGCAGTGATTTTCCCGGGACAGGGGCCCTCCACTTT. The whole variable domain, remainder taken from reference TRBV5-4 and TRBJ1-6, is ETGVTQSPTHLIKTRGQQVTLRCSSQSGHNTVSWYQQALGQGPQFIFQYYREEENGRGNFPPRFSGLQFPNYSSELNVNALELDDSALYLCASSDFPGTGALHFGNGTRLTVT.

In nucleotides, the CDR3 is TGTGCCAGCAGGGCATCCGAGGTGAACACTGAAGCTTTCTTT. Amino acids: CASRASEVNTEAFF. The rearrangement uses TRBV5-5 and TRBJ1-1, with unresolved D. The V and J ends lost 5 bases and 0 bases respectively, with 11 bases between them. The CDR3 totals 14 residues. Germline V gene data show CDR1 as SGHKS and CDR2 as YYEKEE (reference sequence).